The entry below gives a single T cell receptor beta chain sequence along with its context. In this sample, this clonotype turned up a few times. Its target antigen remains unknown. There are no base qualities to consult, and no much larger clone falls within one base. This entry belongs to a study of T-cell memory formation after mild COVID-19 listed by TCRdb under 2021. For the study in its entirety: TCR sequence clusters from the two donors were found to be largely donor specific. Two young, previously healthy adult volunteers made up the cohort, one male and one female. In two donors, T-cell clones that expanded and contracted after mild COVID-19 were followed by sequencing TCRalpha and TCRbeta repertoires longitudinally. What the research found in general, with its limitations: SARS-CoV-2 specificity was not confirmed for the second-wave clones peaking on day 37. Contracting CD4+ clones were found mainly in CM and EM memory subsets, while CD8+ clones were enriched in EMRA. Clones that contracted from day 15 to 85 showed balanced CD4/CD8 phenotypes, whereas a second wave of clones that expanded from day 15 to 37 leaned towards CD4+. Only a couple of mild cases were covered by the study, and larger cohorts that include severe cases with pre-infection samples were considered necessary. Some responding clones were detected in pre-infection memory, suggesting pre-existing cross-reactive memory T cells joined the SARS-CoV-2 response.

Between the V and J ends, shortened by 5 bases and 4 bases respectively, the junction contains 4 bases. Reading from cysteine to phenylalanine, the CDR3 counts 11 amino acids. Only the CDR3 DNA stays, 33 bases, in frame from base 1. CDR1 is given as KGHDR and CDR2 as SFDVKD, both from the germline V gene. Ficoll-Paque density gradient centrifugation was used to isolate PBMCs. TCRdb records Illumina NovaSeq 6000 as the sequencer. TCRalpha and TCRbeta cDNA libraries were constructed by 5'RACE with constant-segment primers, with sample barcodes and unique molecular identifiers being introduced. RNA was extracted from every sample with Trizol reagent. The libraries were amplified in two PCR steps, and the second step added a second sample barcode and Illumina TruSeq adapters. Sequencing of libraries was performed on an Illumina NovaSeq with 2 x 150 bp paired-end reads. As for the authors' bioinformatics: Reads were demultiplexed and collapsed into UMI-guided consensus sequences with migec v1.2.7. Using mixcr v2.1.11, UMI consensuses were aligned to TRA and TRB V and J templates and then assembled into clonotypes. Expanded or contracted clonotypes were those called significant by both edgeR and NoisET, with noise models trained on biological replicates. edgeR calls used a false discovery rate-adjusted p below 0.01 and a log2 fold-change threshold of 1. As an exploratory analysis of dynamics, max-normalized trajectories of the 1000 most abundant clonotypes were examined by PCA with hierarchical clustering. The CD4 or CD8 phenotype of responding clones was assigned using the separately sequenced CD4+ and CD8+ repertoires. In TCRdb, the public reads were trimmed at Q25 with fastp and aligned with MiXCR, with productive beta chains retained. Every distinct CDR3 protein forms one entry, paired with its most common genes and DNA. These V and J calls rely on TCRdb rather than the paper's analysis. In this sample the table shows more than 80,000 distinct CDR3 sequences, about 18% of which occur a single time. The ten most abundant clones make up 28% of the sample.

The chain couples TRBV24-1 to TRBJ2-5, with no D gene named confidently. Source material: PBMCs or a T cell subset sorted from them (not recorded which). The receptor comes from an adult woman who had mild COVID-19 (a few samples of this study predate the infection). The sample titles of this study are shuffled in the database, so cell type and time point are left out; the donor was told from shared clones. The sequenced DNA is TGTGCCACCAGTGGGGGAGAGACCCAGTACTTC. The translation is CATSGGETQYF.